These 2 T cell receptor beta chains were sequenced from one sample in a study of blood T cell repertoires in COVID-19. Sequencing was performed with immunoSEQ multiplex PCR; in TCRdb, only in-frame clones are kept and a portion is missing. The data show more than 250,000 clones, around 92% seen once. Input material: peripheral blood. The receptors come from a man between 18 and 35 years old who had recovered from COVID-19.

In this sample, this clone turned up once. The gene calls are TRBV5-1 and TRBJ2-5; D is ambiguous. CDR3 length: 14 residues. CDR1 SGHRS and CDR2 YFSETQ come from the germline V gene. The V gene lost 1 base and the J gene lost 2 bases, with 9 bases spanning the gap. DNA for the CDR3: TGCGCCAGCAGCTTGAGGAACAGTCAAGAGACCCAGTACTTC. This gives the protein CASSLRNSQETQYF.

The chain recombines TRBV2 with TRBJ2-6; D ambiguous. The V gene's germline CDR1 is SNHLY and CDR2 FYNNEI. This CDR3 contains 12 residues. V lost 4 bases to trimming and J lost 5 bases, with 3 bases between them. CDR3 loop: CASSARANVLTF. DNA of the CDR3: TGTGCCAGCAGTGCTCGGGCCAACGTCCTGACTTTC.